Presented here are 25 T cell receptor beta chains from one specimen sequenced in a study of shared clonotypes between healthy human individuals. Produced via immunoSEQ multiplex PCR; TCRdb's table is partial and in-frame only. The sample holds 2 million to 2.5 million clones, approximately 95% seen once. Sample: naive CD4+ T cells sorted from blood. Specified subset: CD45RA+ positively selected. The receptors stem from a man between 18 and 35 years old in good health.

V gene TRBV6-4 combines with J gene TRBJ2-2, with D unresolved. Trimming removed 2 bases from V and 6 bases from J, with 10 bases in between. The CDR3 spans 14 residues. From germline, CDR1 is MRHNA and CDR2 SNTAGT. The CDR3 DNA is TGTGCCAGCAGTGACAACTTCCCACCCGGGGAGCTGTTTTTT. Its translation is CASSDNFPPGELFF.

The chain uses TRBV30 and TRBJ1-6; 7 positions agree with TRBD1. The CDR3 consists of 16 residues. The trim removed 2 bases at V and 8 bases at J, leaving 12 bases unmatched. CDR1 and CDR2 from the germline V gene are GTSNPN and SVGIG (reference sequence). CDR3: CAWSLLGTVGHSPLHF. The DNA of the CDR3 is TGTGCCTGGAGTCTTCTCGGGACAGTGGGGCATTCACCCCTCCACTTT. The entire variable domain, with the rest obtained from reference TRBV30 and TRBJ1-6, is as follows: SQTIHQWPATLVQPVGSPLSLECTVEGTSNPNLYWYRQAAGRGLQLLFYSVGIGQISSEVPQNLSASRPQDRQFILSSKKLLLSDSGFYLCAWSLLGTVGHSPLHFGNGTRLTVT.

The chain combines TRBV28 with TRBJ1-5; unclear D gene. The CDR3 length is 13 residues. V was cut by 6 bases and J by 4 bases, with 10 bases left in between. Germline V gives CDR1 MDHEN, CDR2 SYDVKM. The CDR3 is CASSPNWNQPQHF. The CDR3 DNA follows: TGTGCCAGCAGCCCCAACTGGAATCAGCCCCAGCATTTT.

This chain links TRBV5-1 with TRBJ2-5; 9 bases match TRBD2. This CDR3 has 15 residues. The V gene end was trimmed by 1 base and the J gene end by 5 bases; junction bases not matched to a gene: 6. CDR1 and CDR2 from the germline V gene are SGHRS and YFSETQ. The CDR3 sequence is CASSLTGLARETQYF. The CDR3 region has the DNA TGCGCCAGCAGCTTGACAGGACTAGCGAGGGAGACCCAGTACTTC. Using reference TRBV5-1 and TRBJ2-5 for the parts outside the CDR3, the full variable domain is KAGVTQTPRYLIKTRGQQVTLSCSPISGHRSVSWYQQTPGQGLQFLFEYFSETQRNKGNFPGRFSGRQFSNSRSEMNVSTLELGDSALYLCASSLTGLARETQYFGPGTRLLVL.

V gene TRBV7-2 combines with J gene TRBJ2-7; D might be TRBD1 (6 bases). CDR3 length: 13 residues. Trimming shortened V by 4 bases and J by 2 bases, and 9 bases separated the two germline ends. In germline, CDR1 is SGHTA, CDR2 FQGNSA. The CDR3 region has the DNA TGTGCCAGCAGCTCTCACAGGGCCTACGAGCAGTACTTC. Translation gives CASSSHRAYEQYF. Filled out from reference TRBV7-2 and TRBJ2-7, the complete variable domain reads GAGVSQSPSNKVTEKGKDVELRCDPISGHTALYWYRQSLGQGLEFLIYFQGNSAPDKSGLPSDRFSAERTGGSVSTLTIQRTQQEDSAVYLCASSSHRAYEQYFGPGTRLTVT.

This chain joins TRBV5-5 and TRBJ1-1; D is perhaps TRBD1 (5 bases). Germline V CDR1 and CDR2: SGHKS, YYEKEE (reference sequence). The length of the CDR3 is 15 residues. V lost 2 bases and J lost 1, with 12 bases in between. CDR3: CASSFSGTSNTEAFF. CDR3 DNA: TGTGCCAGCAGCTTCTCGGGGACCTCGAACACTGAAGCTTTCTTT.

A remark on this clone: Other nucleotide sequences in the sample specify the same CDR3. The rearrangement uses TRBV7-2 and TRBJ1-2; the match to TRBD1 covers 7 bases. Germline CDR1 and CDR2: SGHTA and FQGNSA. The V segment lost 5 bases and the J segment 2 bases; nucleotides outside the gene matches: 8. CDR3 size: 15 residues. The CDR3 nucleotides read TGTGCCAGCAGCCCTAGGACAGGCGTCAACTATGGCTACACCTTC. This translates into CASSPRTGVNYGYTF.

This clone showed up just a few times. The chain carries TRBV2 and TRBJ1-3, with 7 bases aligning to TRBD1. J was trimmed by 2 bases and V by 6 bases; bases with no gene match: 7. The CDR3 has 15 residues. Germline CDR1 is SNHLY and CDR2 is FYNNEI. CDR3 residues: CASSGGQTPGNTIYF. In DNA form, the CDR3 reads TGTGCCAGCAGCGGGGGACAGACCCCTGGAAACACCATATATTTT.

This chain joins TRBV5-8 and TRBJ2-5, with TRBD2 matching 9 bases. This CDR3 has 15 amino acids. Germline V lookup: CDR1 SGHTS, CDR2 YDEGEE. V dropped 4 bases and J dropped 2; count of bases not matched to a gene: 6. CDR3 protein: CASSVSGGPQETQYF. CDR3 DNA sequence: TGTGCCAGCAGCGTCAGCGGGGGGCCGCAAGAGACCCAGTACTTC.

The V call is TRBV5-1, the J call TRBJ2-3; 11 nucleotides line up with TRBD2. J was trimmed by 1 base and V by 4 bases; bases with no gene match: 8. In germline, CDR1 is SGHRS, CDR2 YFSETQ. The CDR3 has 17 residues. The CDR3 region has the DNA TGCGCCAGCAGCCCATCTCCGGGACTAGCGGGCACAGATACGCAGTATTTT. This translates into CASSPSPGLAGTDTQYF.

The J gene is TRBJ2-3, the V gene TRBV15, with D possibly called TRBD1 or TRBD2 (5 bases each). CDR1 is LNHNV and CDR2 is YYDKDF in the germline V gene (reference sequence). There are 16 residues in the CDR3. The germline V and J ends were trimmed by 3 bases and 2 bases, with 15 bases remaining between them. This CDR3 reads CATSRGDGAHTDTQYF. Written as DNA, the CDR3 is TGTGCCACCAGCAGGGGGGATGGGGCCCACACAGATACGCAGTATTTT.

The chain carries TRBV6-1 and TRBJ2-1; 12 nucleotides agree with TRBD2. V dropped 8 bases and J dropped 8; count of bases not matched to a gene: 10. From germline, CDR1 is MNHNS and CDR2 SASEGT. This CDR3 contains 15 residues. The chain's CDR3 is CASFRTSGMPDEQFF. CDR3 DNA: TGTGCCAGCTTCAGGACTAGCGGGATGCCCGATGAGCAGTTCTTC.

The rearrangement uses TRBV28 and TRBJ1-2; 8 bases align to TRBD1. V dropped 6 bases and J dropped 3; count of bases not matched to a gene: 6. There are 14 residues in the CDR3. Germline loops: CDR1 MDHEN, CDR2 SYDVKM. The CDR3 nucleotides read TGTGCCAGCAGGGGGACAGGTCAGCACTATGGCTACACCTTC. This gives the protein CASRGTGQHYGYTF.

The CDR3 DNA is TGCACCAGCAGCCACGGGGGGAACACTGAAGCTTTCTTT. This encodes CTSSHGGNTEAFF. The rearrangement joins TRBV1 to TRBJ1-1. TRBV1 is described as a pseudogene. This CDR3 is 13 amino acids long.

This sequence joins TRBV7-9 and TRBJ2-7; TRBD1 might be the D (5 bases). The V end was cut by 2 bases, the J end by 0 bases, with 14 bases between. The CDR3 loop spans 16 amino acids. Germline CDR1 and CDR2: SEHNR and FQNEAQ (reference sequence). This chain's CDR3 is CASSLNGVGLSYEQYF. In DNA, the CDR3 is TGTGCCAGCAGCTTAAATGGGGTGGGGCTCTCCTACGAGCAGTACTTC.

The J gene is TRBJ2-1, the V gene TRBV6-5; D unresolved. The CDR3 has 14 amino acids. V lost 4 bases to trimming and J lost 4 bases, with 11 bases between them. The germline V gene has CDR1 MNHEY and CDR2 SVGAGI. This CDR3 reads CASSSYGEYNEQFF. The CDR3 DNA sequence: TGTGCCAGCAGTTCCTACGGCGAGTACAATGAGCAGTTCTTC.

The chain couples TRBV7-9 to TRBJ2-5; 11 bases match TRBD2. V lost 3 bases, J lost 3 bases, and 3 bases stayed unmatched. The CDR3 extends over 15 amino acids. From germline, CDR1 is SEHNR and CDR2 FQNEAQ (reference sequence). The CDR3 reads CASSLTSGIKETQYF. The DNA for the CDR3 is TGTGCCAGCAGCTTGACTAGCGGGATCAAAGAGACCCAGTACTTC. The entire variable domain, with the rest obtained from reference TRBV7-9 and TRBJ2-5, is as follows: DTGVSQNPRHKITKRGQNVTFRCDPISEHNRLYWYRQTLGQGPEFLTYFQNEAQLEKSRLLSDRFSAERPKGSFSTLEIQRTEQGDSAMYLCASSLTSGIKETQYFGPGTRLLVL.

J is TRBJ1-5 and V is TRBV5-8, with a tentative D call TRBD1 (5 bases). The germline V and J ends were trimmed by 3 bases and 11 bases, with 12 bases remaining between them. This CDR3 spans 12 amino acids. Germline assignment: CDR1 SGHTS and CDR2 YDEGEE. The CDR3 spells CASSWGQMSQHF. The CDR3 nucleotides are TGTGCCAGCAGCTGGGGCCAGATGTCCCAGCATTTT.

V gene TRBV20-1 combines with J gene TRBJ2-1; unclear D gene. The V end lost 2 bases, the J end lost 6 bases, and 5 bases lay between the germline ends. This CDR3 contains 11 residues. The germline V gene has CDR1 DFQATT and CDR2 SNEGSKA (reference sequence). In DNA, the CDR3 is TGCAGTGCTAGACTCCTCAATGAGCAGTTCTTC. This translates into CSARLLNEQFF.

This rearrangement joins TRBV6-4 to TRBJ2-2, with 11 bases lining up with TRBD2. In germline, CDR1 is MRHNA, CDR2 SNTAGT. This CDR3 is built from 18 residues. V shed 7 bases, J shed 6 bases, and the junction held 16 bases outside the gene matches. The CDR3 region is CASTRTSGRPWGAGELFF. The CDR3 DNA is TGTGCCAGCACTCGGACTAGCGGGCGCCCGTGGGGCGCCGGGGAGCTGTTTTTT.

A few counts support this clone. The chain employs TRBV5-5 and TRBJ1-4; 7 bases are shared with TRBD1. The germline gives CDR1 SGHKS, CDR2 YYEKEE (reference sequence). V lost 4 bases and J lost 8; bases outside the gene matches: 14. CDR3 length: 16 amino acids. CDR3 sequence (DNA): TGTGCCAGCAGCCGCGGCCAACAGGGGCCGTGGGAAAAACTGTTTTTT. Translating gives CASSRGQQGPWEKLFF.

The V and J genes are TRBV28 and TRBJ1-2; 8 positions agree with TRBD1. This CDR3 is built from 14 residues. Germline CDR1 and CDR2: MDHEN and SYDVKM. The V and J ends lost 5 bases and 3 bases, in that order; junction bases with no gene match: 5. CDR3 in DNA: TGTGCCAGCAGTCCAGGGGGCTGGGACTATGGCTACACCTTC. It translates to CASSPGGWDYGYTF.

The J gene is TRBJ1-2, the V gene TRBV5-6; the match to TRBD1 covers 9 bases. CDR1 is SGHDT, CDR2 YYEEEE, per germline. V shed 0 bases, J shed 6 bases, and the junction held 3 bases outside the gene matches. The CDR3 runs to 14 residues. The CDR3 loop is CASSLGRTGDGYTF. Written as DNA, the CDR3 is TGTGCCAGCAGCTTGGGGAGGACAGGGGATGGCTACACCTTC.

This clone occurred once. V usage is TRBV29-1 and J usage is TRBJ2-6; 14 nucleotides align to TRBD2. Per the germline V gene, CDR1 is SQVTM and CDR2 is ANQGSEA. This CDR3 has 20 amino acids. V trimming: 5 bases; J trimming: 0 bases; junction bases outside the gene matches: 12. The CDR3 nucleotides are TGCAGCGTTCTCGGACTAGCGGGGGGCCAGGAGAGCTCTGGGGCCAACGTCCTGACTTTC. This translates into CSVLGLAGGQESSGANVLTF.

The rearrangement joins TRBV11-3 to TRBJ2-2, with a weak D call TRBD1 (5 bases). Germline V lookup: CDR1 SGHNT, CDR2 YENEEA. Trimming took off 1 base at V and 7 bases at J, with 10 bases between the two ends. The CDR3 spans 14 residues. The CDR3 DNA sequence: TGTGCCAGCAGCTTAGCAGGGATTGGCGGGGAGCTGTTTTTT. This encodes CASSLAGIGGELFF.